This T cell receptor (beta chain) was captured by sequencing in a study of blood T cell repertoires in COVID-19. On the study more broadly: Sources were T cells, B-cell-depleted T cells, or PBMCs; the material itself was cDNA or gDNA.

The data were produced by immunoSEQ multiplex PCR, yet TCRdb's version contains in-frame clones alone and is incomplete. There are about 38,000 clones in the sample; about 82% occur only once, and 4.5% to 5.5% lies in the top ten. Per the germline V gene, CDR1 is SGHTA and CDR2 is FQGNSA. This CDR3 contains 13 residues. The chain employs TRBV7-2 and TRBJ2-5; TRBD2 matches at 8 bases. Sample: peripheral blood. The source of this sequence is a man aged 45 to 65 with active COVID-19. As DNA, the CDR3 is TGTGCAAAGTTTACTAGCGGTCTAGAGACCCAGTACTTC. The encoded protein is CAKFTSGLETQYF.